This is a list of T cell receptor beta chains from one sample in a study of blood T cell repertoires in COVID-19. Repertoires were generated with immunoSEQ multiplex PCR, while TCRdb's copy carries only in-frame clones and drops some. The sample includes fewer than 350,000 clones, around 85% of them seen just once. The sequenced sample was PBMCs or T cells enriched from blood (not recorded which). Receptors originate from a woman aged 45-65 years who had recovered from COVID-19. CDR3s include the opening cysteine and the closing phenylalanine or tryptophan. A D gene is named only where the DNA matches it firmly. Only some rows state a clone size, as once, few, many or a class for expanded clones.

15	TRBV9	TRBD1	TRBJ2-7	NA	CASSFTDRGPYEQYF	TGTGCCAGCAGCTTCACGGACAGGGGGCCCTACGAGCAGTACTTC
17	TRBV4-2	TRBD2	TRBJ2-5	NA	CASSQDQASGGRETQYF	TGTGCCAGCAGCCAAGATCAGGCTAGCGGGGGGCGAGAGACCCAGTACTTC
17	TRBV19	NA	TRBJ2-6	NA	CASSIDGGNTGANVLTF	TGTGCCAGTAGTATAGATGGGGGGAATACAGGGGCCAACGTCCTGACTTTC
15	TRBV11-1	TRBD1	TRBJ2-1	NA	CASSLAGTDYNEQFF	TGTGCCAGCAGCTTAGCAGGGACAGATTACAATGAGCAGTTCTTC
15	TRBV4-1	NA	TRBJ1-5	NA	CASSQALNSNQPQHF	TGCGCCAGCAGCCAAGCGTTAAATAGCAATCAGCCCCAGCATTTT
15	TRBV7-9	TRBD1	TRBJ2-5	NA	CASSPEGTAQETQYF	TGTGCCAGCAGCCCCGAGGGGACAGCACAAGAGACCCAGTACTTC
15	TRBV5-6	NA	TRBJ2-1	NA	CASSPPGVRNNEQFF	TGTGCCAGCAGCCCCCCGGGAGTTCGTAACAATGAGCAGTTCTTC
18	TRBV27	TRBD1	TRBJ1-4	NA	CASSPAPPWDRENEKLFF	TGTGCCAGCAGTCCCGCCCCCCCCTGGGACAGGGAAAATGAAAAACTGTTTTTT
16	TRBV5-1	TRBD1	TRBJ1-2	few	CASSYTKGQGAYGYTF	TGCGCCAGCAGTTATACTAAGGGACAGGGGGCCTATGGCTACACCTTC
16	TRBV7-3	TRBD1	TRBJ2-5	NA	CASSSGQGYPQETQYF	TGTGCCAGCAGCTCTGGACAGGGATACCCACAAGAGACCCAGTACTTC
16	TRBV4-1	TRBD2	TRBJ2-3	NA	CASSQEPGLAGDTQYF	TGCGCCAGCAGCCAAGAACCGGGACTAGCGGGAGATACGCAGTATTTT